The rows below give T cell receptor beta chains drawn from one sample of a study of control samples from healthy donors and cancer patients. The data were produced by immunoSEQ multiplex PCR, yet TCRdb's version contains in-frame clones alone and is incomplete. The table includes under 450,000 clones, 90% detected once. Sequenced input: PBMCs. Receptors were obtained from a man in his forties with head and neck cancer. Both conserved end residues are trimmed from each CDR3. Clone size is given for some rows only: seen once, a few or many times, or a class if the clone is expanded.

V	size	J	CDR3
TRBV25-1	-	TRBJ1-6	ASSERSGGDSPLH
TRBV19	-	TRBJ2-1	ASSISHPTEQF
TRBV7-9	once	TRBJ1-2	ASTGGTGAPYGYT
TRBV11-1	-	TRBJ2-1	ASSLVPDLTTDEQF
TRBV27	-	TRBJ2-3	ASSSSGGATDTQY
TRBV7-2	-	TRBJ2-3	ASSQQSSGDRYTQY
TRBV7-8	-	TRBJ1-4	ASSLQSGTGGEKLF
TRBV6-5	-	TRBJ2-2	ASKSQGNTGELF
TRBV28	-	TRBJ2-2	ASSRNRGPGTGELF
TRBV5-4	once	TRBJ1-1	ASSLVPDSEAF
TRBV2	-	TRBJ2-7	ASSVQGYEQY
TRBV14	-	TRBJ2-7	ASSPSSGARYEQY
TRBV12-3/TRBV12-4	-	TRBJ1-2	ASSPGQGKGYT
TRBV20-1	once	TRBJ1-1	SASDPGGLNTEAF
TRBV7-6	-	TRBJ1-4	ASSLQGDRKF
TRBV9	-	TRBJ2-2	ASSVAGSAGAGELF
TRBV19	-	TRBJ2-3	ASSMGIPTDTQY
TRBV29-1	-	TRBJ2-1	STGTSGTYNEQF
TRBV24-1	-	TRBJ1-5	ATSAVRDNQPQH
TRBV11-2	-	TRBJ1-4	ASSPGGGTVNEKLF
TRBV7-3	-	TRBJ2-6	ASSLMSGSGANVLT
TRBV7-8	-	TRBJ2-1	ASSDPGGRVNEQF
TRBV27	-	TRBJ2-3	ASRRLAGLWDTQY
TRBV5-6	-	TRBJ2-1	ASSLAGRVYEQF
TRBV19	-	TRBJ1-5	ASSIPGSNNQPQH
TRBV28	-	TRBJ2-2	ASSLAQAGAGELF
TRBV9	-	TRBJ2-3	ASSAGADSNSY
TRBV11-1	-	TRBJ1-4	ASSLVARGNEKLF
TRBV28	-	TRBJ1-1	ASSLRTGLKTEAF
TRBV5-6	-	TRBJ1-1	ASSTRRQMNTEAF
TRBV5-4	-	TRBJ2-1	ASSSGLAGGSNEQF
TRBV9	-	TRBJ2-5	ASSETSGSGETQY
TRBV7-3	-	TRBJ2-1	ASSPQGPDNEQF
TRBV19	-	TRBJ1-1	ASSQPGVTNTEAF
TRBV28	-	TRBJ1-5	ASSSDNRLNQPQH
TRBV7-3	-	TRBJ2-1	ASSHSGTPYNEQF
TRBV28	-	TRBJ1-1	ASLEQGGTEAF
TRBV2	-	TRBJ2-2	ASSVPRANTGELF
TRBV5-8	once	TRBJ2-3	ASRPPGADTQY
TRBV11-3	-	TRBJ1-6	ASSLTLAGSPLH
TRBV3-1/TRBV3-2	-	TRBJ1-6	ASSLYNSPLH
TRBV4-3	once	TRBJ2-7	ASSPQYANPYEQY
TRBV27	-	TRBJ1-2	ASTSGQGAVYGYT
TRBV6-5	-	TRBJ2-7	ASSTTTGGSYEQY
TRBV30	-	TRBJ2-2	AWNRRTGGTGELF
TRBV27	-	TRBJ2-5	ATKGEWREETQY
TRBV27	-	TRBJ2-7	ASIRGYEQY
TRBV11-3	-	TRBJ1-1	ASSTNRASTEAF
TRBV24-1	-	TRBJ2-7	ATSEFGEGEQY
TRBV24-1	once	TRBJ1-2	ATSDPGTGEDGYT
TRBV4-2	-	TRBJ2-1	PQSYNEQF
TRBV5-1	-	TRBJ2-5	ASSLEGSASWAQY
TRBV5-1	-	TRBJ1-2	ASSLEGAGYGYT
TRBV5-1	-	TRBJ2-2	ASSLQGTGELF
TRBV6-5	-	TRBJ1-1	ASSRDLNTEAF
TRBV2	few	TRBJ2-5	ASSEGGGWETQY
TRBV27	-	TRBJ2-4	ASRKTPGQGAKNIQY
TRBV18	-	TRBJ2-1	ASSRGPLAGYNEQF
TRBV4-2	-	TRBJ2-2	ASSQGLGGGAGELF
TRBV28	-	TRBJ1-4	ASSPPVLGSEEKLF